A single T cell receptor beta chain is shown here with its context. It has no known antigen specificity. No much larger clone exists at a distance of one base, and base qualities are not known. Stable Graves' hyperthyroidism was defined as the absence of progression to ophthalmopathy over 18 months of follow-up. Hyperthyroidism patients were aged 18 to 65 years and newly diagnosed, with disease duration of less than 2 months. Patients with uncontrolled infections, other autoimmune diseases, pregnancy or lactation were excluded. Diagnoses relied on clinical symptoms, serum thyroxine and TRAb, thyroid ultrasound and orbital computed tomography. Ficoll-Paque density gradient centrifugation was used to isolate PBMCs from approximately 10 ml of fresh peripheral blood. Total RNA was extracted with Trizol reagent, and quality was checked on an Agilent 2100 Bioanalyzer. The TCR beta CDR3 regions were amplified from the RNA transcripts. The first round of RT-PCR for the TCR CDR3 was performed with the HTBI primer set and the Qiagen OneStep RT-PCR kit. Libraries were constructed in a second round of multiplex PCR, after which size selection and purification were carried out. Sequencing of the libraries was done on an Illumina HiSeq2000 using paired-end 100 bp reads. As for how the authors treated the data: SOAPnuke was used to process the raw data, throwing out any read that contained adapters or uncalled bases, had a mean Phred below 15, or lacked an exact constant-primer or identifier match. High-quality paired reads were merged with COPE v1.2.5, and unique nucleotide sequences were defined as clonotypes. MiTCR v1.1 was used to align the clonotypes against IMGT TRBV, TRBD and TRBJ reference segments. Only V-J combinations with frequency above 0.0001, covering 99% to 99.2% of repertoires, were analysed. The TCS score was defined as F50 (clonal expansion) divided by E x V (chaos), with BLOSUM62-based TCRdist calculated between CDR3 peptides within each V-J. Welch's t-statistics and random forest reduced 450 to 600 V-J features to 13, which were used in a naive Bayes classifier (R e1071). TCRdb reprocessing: public reads trimmed at Q25 with fastp, clones called with MiXCR, in-frame beta chains kept. One record per CDR3 amino acid sequence lists the most common genes and DNA. For this entry, the V and J calls and clone size follow TCRdb and not the study's own pipeline. The sample table contains roughly 510,000 distinct CDR3 sequences; only one count was recorded for less than 25% of them. The ten top clones hold about 26% of the sample.

These data come from a study of T cells in Graves' hyperthyroidism and ophthalmopathy (dated by TCRdb to the late 2010s). Describing the broader study: Peripheral blood samples were taken at initial diagnosis, before any treatment was given. Prospective prediction of ophthalmopathy was tested in an independent validation cohort consisting of 18 hyperthyroidism patients and some 16 patients who later progressed to ophthalmopathy. Thyroid tissue and blood T-cell repertoires from over 5 Graves' hyperthyroidism patients were also compared in the study. The paper reports TCR Vbeta CDR3 sequencing of approximately 130 peripheral blood samples: under 45 ophthalmopathy, fewer than 80 hyperthyroidism and around 17 progressor patients. After sampling, hyperthyroidism patients received methimazole starting at 30 mg daily, and ophthalmopathy patients received high-dose intravenous methylprednisolone. To identify distinguishing TCR V-J signatures, a discovery cohort of about 95 patients was used, comprising some 43 with Graves' ophthalmopathy and about 59 with stable Graves' hyperthyroidism. The approximately 98 discovery patients were randomly divided into training and test sets at a 7:3 ratio. Overall study results and their limits: During validation, the model predicted progression to ophthalmopathy a median of about 6.5 months ahead of onset, with 70.59% sensitivity and less than 85% specificity. A model built on a 13 V-J signature distinguished ophthalmopathy from stable hyperthyroidism, reaching 85% to 90% sensitivity and around 81% specificity in cross-validation and 80%/75% in testing. Sample size was not statistically predetermined, and blinding of investigators to group allocation was not performed. Most expanded thyroid clonotypes (frequency above 0.001) were also found in blood, which suggests that blood repertoires may mirror thyroid immune responses.

V was cut back by 2 bases and J by 8 bases, leaving a gap of 12 bases between them. Looking up the germline V gene yields CDR1 MDHEN and CDR2 SYDVKM. From the cysteine up to the phenylalanine, the CDR3 has a length of 13 residues. Only the CDR3 DNA stays, 39 bases, in frame from base 1. The sample was blood. The V and J genes are TRBV28 and TRBJ1-2; the D gene is not confidently resolved. This clonotype was sampled from a man between 18 and 35 years old with Graves' hyperthyroidism. The DNA reads TGTGCCAGCAGTTTAGCAATTCCTTCGGGCTACACCTTC. Its product reads: CASSLAIPSGYTF.